This T cell receptor (beta chain) was recovered during a study of blood T cell repertoires in COVID-19. Germline values: CDR1 SGHVS, CDR2 FQNEAQ. Losses at the gene ends were 5 bases for V and 2 bases for J; bases not matched to a gene: 8. The CDR3 runs to 15 residues. Here immunoSEQ multiplex PCR was the method, and the copy in TCRdb shows in-frame clones only, minus some. The sample yields over 250,000 clones, 84% seen once. This TCR was recovered from a human donor with COVID-19, enrolled during active disease. The donor label of this sample is uncertain. Source material: peripheral blood. J is TRBJ1-2 and V is TRBV7-8; TRBD1 matches at 7 bases. CDR3 amino acids: CASSRDREANYGYTF. The CDR3 DNA reads TGTGCCAGCAGCCGCGACAGGGAAGCGAACTATGGCTACACCTTC.